These 9 T cell receptor beta chains were all obtained from the same sample, sequenced in a study of T cell repertoires in cytomegalovirus infection. MiXCR was run by TCRdb on the reads, yielding one entry per CDR3 protein. The data show 480,000 or so distinct CDR3 sequences, 10% to 12% seen once. What was sequenced was PBMCs. All receptors come from a human donor in good health (CMV status not recorded). Some clones in this sample may be carry-over from other donors' samples.

The chain uses TRBV29-1 and TRBJ2-3, with D possibly TRBD2 on 5 matching bases. The germline gives CDR1 SQVTM, CDR2 ANQGSEA. The CDR3 sequence is 14 residues long. The germline V and J ends were trimmed by 3 bases and 2 bases, with 12 bases remaining between them. For the CDR3, the DNA is TGCAGCGTTGACTTGAGCGGAACCACAGATACGCAGTATTTT. The encoded protein is CSVDLSGTTDTQYF.

This clonotype was seen many times. The chain employs TRBV6-1 and TRBJ1-1; D not resolved. The V end lost 6 bases, the J end lost 0 bases, and 14 bases lay between the germline ends. The CDR3 length is 15 residues. The germline gives CDR1 MNHNS, CDR2 SASEGT. CDR3 DNA: TGTGCCAGCAGATTCGGGAACACACTGAACACTGAAGCTTTCTTT. Its protein product is CASRFGNTLNTEAFF.

This clonotype came up a few times. The chain joins TRBV5-4 to TRBJ2-3; D is perhaps TRBD1 (5 bases). V was shortened by 3 bases and J by 2 bases, with 7 bases between the two germline ends. This CDR3 contains 13 residues. The germline CDR1 and CDR2 sequences are SGHNT and YYREEE (reference sequence). The CDR3 reads CASSWTITDTQYF. The CDR3, as DNA: TGTGCCAGCAGCTGGACAATCACAGATACGCAGTATTTT.

The chain joins TRBV7-9 to TRBJ2-7; 11 nucleotides match TRBD2. The CDR3 is 12 residues long. Germline CDR1 and CDR2: SEHNR and FQNEAQ (reference sequence). J gave up 10 bases and V 6 bases, and 5 bases lay outside the gene matches. The CDR3: CASRETSGVQYF. For the CDR3, the DNA is TGTGCCAGCAGAGAGACTAGCGGGGTTCAGTACTTC.

The chain recombines TRBV5-1 with TRBJ2-7, with 10 bases identical to TRBD1. The CDR3 is 16 amino acids. V lost 0 bases, J lost 3 bases, and 6 bases stayed unmatched. CDR1 is SGHRS and CDR2 is YFSETQ in the germline V gene. CDR3 sequence reads: CASSLGQGALGYEQYF. CDR3 DNA sequence: TGCGCCAGCAGCTTGGGACAGGGGGCGTTAGGCTACGAGCAGTACTTC.

This clonotype occurred many times. The chain has TRBV10-3 and TRBJ2-1, with 11 bases fitting TRBD2. CDR1 ENHRY and CDR2 SYGVKD come from the germline V gene. The CDR3 is 16 amino acids. The junction had 13 bases not matched to a gene; V was cut back by 6 bases and J by 9 bases. The DNA of the CDR3 is TGTGCCATCAGCCCCGTAGCGGGGGGGGGGTCCGGTGAGCAGTTCTTC. Residues: CAISPVAGGGSGEQFF.

This clonotype was found many times. The rearrangement uses TRBV28 and TRBJ1-1; the D is unclear. Germline V gives CDR1 MDHEN, CDR2 SYDVKM. The CDR3 has 12 amino acids. The V end lost 5 bases, the J end lost 11 bases, and 15 bases lay between the germline ends. The CDR3 protein is CASSPGPPGAFF. CDR3 sequence (DNA): TGTGCCAGCAGTCCCGGACCGCCCGGTGCTTTCTTT.

This clonotype has more than one count but fewer than ten. This rearrangement joins TRBV10-1 to TRBJ2-3; 10 positions match TRBD2. V lost 4 bases, J lost 4 bases, and 2 bases stayed unmatched. In germline, CDR1 is WNHNN, CDR2 SYGVQD (reference sequence). This CDR3 is 14 amino acids long. The CDR3 spells CASSVLAGADTQYF. CDR3 sequence (DNA): TGCGCCAGCAGTGTCCTAGCGGGGGCAGATACGCAGTATTTT.

This clonotype appeared many times. The J gene is TRBJ2-3, the V gene TRBV9, with D possibly matching TRBD2 (5 bases). Trimming stripped 4 bases from V and 2 bases from J, with 11 bases between. Germline assignment: CDR1 SGDLS and CDR2 YYNGEE. There are 14 residues in the CDR3. CDR3 region: CASSLRDLTDTQYF. CDR3 sequence (DNA): TGTGCCAGCAGCTTACGGGATCTCACAGATACGCAGTATTTT.